The entry below describes one TCR beta chain. Its antigen remains unidentified. No much larger clone is present one base from it, and per-base qualities are unavailable. TCRbeta CDR3 regions were amplified from genomic DNA by means of the immunoSEQ Assay, a bias-controlled multiplex PCR. The original methods were these. The number of nucleated cells in each sample was estimated from the amplification of reference gene primers within the assay. To quantify the absolute abundance of each unique TCRbeta CDR3 rearrangement, sequence reads were collapsed and filtered. For each sample, productive Simpson clonality was calculated as the square root of Simpson's diversity index across productive rearrangements. Here the immuneACCESS table is served through TCRdb, limited to in-frame sequences with V and J called. Missing clones are a known gap in these copies; in checked studies unresolved V genes cover under half, and the rest lacks a known reason. The D gene and trimming were derived from the DNA, and the V and J assignments and clone size from that table. Recorded for this sample are roughly 480,000 clones; approximately 92% of them occurred a single time. Around 0.95% of the sample is held by the ten biggest clonotypes.

The germline V gene provides CDR1 SGHVS and CDR2 FQNEAQ. V was cut back by 5 bases and J by 8 bases, leaving a gap of 21 bases between them. The cysteine opens and the phenylalanine closes a CDR3 of 15 amino acids. Left in the record is the CDR3 DNA by itself, 45 bases read in frame from the first base. This sample is part of a study of blood T cell repertoires in COVID-19 (dated by TCRdb to about 2020). About the investigation overall: Samples from collaborators originated in the United States, Italy and Spain and spanned both the acute and convalescent phases of COVID-19. Where available, HLA class I and class II types were taken from metadata supplied by the sample provider and were not determined by assay-based typing. The prospective study material was composed of cDNA or gDNA derived from T cells, B-cell-depleted T cells, or PBMCs. The samples were drawn from the first 160 participants of the ongoing ImmuneRACE study and from more than 1,000 subjects provided by 6 global collaborators. Deeply sampled blood TCRbeta repertoires from subjects exposed to, actively infected with, or recovered from COVID-19 were included in the dataset. The repertoires were made available in a free public database intended to serve as a resource for research on the immune response to SARS-CoV-2. The sample metadata nearly always contained a de-identified subject ID, COVID-19 status, age in years and sex. Overall study results and their limits: How much clinical and demographic metadata was included differed by source and by participant, and the metadata was provided uncurated.

In Seattle, one collaborating source enrolled patients while the infection was active and tracked those patients longitudinally over the course of disease. Collaborating institutions collected whole blood in K2EDTA tubes following their own protocols. For TCRbeta analysis, collaborator samples were shipped as frozen whole blood, as isolated PBMCs, or as DNA extracted from either sample type. The receptor was derived from a man aged 18 to 29 with COVID-19, enrolled during active disease. The sequenced sample consisted of peripheral blood. The rearranged segments are TRBV7-8 and TRBJ1-2; possibly the D gene is TRBD1, per 6 matching bases. The bases are TGTGCCAGCAGCCGAAATGAAAGGGGGGGCAAAGGCTACACCTTC. It encodes CASSRNERGGKGYTF.